This passage covers 20 T cell receptor beta chains from one sample sequenced in a study of OX40 agonist ivuxolimab in advanced cancers. Assay used: immunoSEQ multiplex PCR; TCRdb lists only in-frame clones, some missing. The table shows 35,000 to 50,000 clones, with around 86% occurring only once. The sample consisted of CD4+ or CD8+ T cells sorted from blood, taken in a trial of the OX40 agonist ivuxolimab. The receptors were gathered from an adult with an advanced solid tumor such as melanoma, head and neck, liver or kidney cancer.

This chain links TRBV11-2 with TRBJ2-3, with unresolved D. The germline V and J ends were trimmed by 1 base and 2 bases, with 7 bases remaining between them. Germline V CDR1 and CDR2: SGHAT, FQNNGV. CDR3 length equals 14 residues. DNA of the CDR3: TGTGCCAGCAGCTTAGTCCGATTCACAGATACGCAGTATTTT. Protein: CASSLVRFTDTQYF. Drawing the rest from reference TRBV11-2 and TRBJ2-3, the complete variable domain is EAGVAQSPRYKIIEKRQSVAFWCNPISGHATLYWYQQILGQGPKLLIQFQNNGVVDDSQLPKDRFSAERLKGVDSTLKIQPAKLEDSAVYLCASSLVRFTDTQYFGPGTRLTVL.

The chain recombines TRBV4-2 with TRBJ2-1; 7 nucleotides align to TRBD1. The CDR3 loop spans 16 amino acids. Germline trimming cut 3 bases from V and 0 bases from J; bases unmatched to any gene: 5. Germline V lookup: CDR1 LGHNA, CDR2 YNFKEQ. The CDR3 coding sequence is TGTGCCAGCAGCCAGGGGGACAGTAGCTCCTACAATGAGCAGTTCTTC. Amino acids: CASSQGDSSSYNEQFF.

CDR3 nucleotide sequence: TGTGCCAGCAGCGTAGGGGGGGCAGACACTGAAGCTTTCTTT. This encodes CASSVGGADTEAFF. The rearrangement uses TRBV9 and TRBJ1-1, with a possible D match to TRBD1 (6 bases). The CDR3 is made up of 14 amino acids. Germline loops: CDR1 SGDLS, CDR2 YYNGEE. V gave up 0 bases and J gave up 3 bases, with 9 bases separating them.

The chain has TRBV6-1 and TRBJ2-5; tentative D call: TRBD1 (6 bases). V dropped 6 bases and J dropped 2 bases, with 16 bases sitting between them. The CDR3 has 15 amino acids. The germline gives CDR1 MNHNS, CDR2 SASEGT. This CDR3 reads CASRMYRAGQETQYF. CDR3 sequence (DNA): TGTGCCAGCAGAATGTACAGGGCCGGGCAAGAGACCCAGTACTTC.

The table lists this clone with a count of one. The rearrangement uses TRBV11-2 and TRBJ2-7; the D is unclear. CDR1 is SGHAT and CDR2 is FQNNGV in the germline V gene. Trimming took off 1 base at V and 5 bases at J, with 6 bases between the two ends. The CDR3 loop spans 12 amino acids. In nucleotides, the CDR3 is TGTGCCAGCAGCTTAGGGGCTAACGAGCAGTACTTC. Translated, it gives CASSLGANEQYF.

This chain uses TRBV7-8 with TRBJ1-2, with TRBD1 matching over 11 bases. CDR1 SGHVS and CDR2 FQNEAQ come from the germline V gene. The V and J ends lost 7 bases and 0 bases, in that order; junction bases with no gene match: 13. This CDR3 is 18 amino acids long. CDR3 protein: CASTRTGTGGLTNYGYTF. CDR3 nucleotide sequence: TGTGCCAGCACCCGTACCGGGACAGGGGGATTGACTAACTATGGCTACACCTTC.

This clone came up a few times. CDR3 DNA: TGCGCCAGCAGCTCCGCAACGGCCGGGGAGCTGTTTTTT. It translates to CASSSATAGELFF. The chain links TRBV5-1 to TRBJ2-2; D not certain. This CDR3 has 13 residues. Looked up from germline, CDR1 is SGHRS and CDR2 is YFSETQ. The germline V and J ends were trimmed by 3 bases and 6 bases, with 9 bases remaining between them.

This chain connects TRBV11-2 to TRBJ1-1; weak D call: TRBD1 (5 bases). With 3 bases removed from V and 0 bases from J, the gap between germline ends came to 11 bases. In germline, CDR1 is SGHAT, CDR2 FQNNGV. The CDR3 contains 15 residues. The CDR3 protein is CASSFGGSVNTEAFF. CDR3 nucleotides: TGTGCCAGCAGCTTTGGGGGTTCGGTGAACACTGAAGCTTTCTTT. Looking up the rest from reference TRBV11-2 and TRBJ1-1 gives the full variable domain: EAGVAQSPRYKIIEKRQSVAFWCNPISGHATLYWYQQILGQGPKLLIQFQNNGVVDDSQLPKDRFSAERLKGVDSTLKIQPAKLEDSAVYLCASSFGGSVNTEAFFGQGTRLTVV.

The chain recombines TRBV6-4 with TRBJ2-7, with a weak D call TRBD1 (6 bases). V gave up 6 bases and J gave up 0 bases, with 9 bases separating them. The germline V gene encodes CDR1 MRHNA and CDR2 SNTAGT. The length of the CDR3 is 13 residues. This chain's CDR3 is CASRPGHSYEQYF. In DNA, the CDR3 is TGTGCCAGCAGACCGGGACACTCCTACGAGCAGTACTTC.

V and J are TRBV18 and TRBJ1-2; D perhaps matches TRBD1 (5 bases). CDR1 and CDR2 (germline): KGHSH, LQKENI. CDR3 length: 15 residues. The V end lost 6 bases, the J end lost 3 bases, and 17 bases lay between the germline ends. CDR3 DNA sequence: TGTGCCAGCTCCGTCCGGACTACACAGGACTATGGCTACACCTTC. The encoded protein is CASSVRTTQDYGYTF.

The chain links TRBV6-5 to TRBJ2-1; D gene ambiguous. The CDR3 runs to 13 residues. Germline V gives CDR1 MNHEY, CDR2 SVGAGI. Trimming took 0 bases from V and 9 from J, leaving 9 bases between them. This CDR3 reads CASSYSLAAEQFF. The CDR3 nucleotides read TGTGCCAGCAGTTACTCGTTGGCGGCTGAGCAGTTCTTC.

The chain combines TRBV7-9 with TRBJ2-1; D call uncertain. Germline V CDR1 and CDR2: SEHNR, FQNEAQ (reference sequence). V was trimmed by 5 bases and J by 3 bases, leaving 14 bases between them. The CDR3 sequence is 15 residues long. Written as DNA, the CDR3 is TGTGCCAGCAGCCCCGGAGTGCTCTTCTACAATGAGCAGTTCTTC. It yields the protein CASSPGVLFYNEQFF. The whole variable domain, remainder taken from reference TRBV7-9 and TRBJ2-1, is DTGVSQNPRHKITKRGQNVTFRCDPISEHNRLYWYRQTLGQGPEFLTYFQNEAQLEKSRLLSDRFSAERPKGSFSTLEIQRTEQGDSAMYLCASSPGVLFYNEQFFGPGTRLTVL.

This rearrangement joins TRBV15 to TRBJ1-4, with TRBD1 as a possible D gene (5 bases). The V gene lost 0 bases and the J gene lost 7 bases, with 12 bases spanning the gap. CDR1 and CDR2 (germline): LNHNV, YYDKDF (reference sequence). CDR3 length: 15 residues. CDR3 bases: TGTGCCACCAGCAGAGATGGGGGGAGAGGTGAAAAACTGTTTTTT. The encoded protein is CATSRDGGRGEKLFF.

The V call is TRBV28, the J call TRBJ1-4, with unresolved D. The germline gives CDR1 MDHEN, CDR2 SYDVKM. This CDR3 has 13 amino acids. V was shortened by 4 bases and J by 7 bases, with 10 bases between the two germline ends. CDR3 loop: CASSSGRGEKLFF. Written as DNA, the CDR3 is TGTGCCAGCAGTTCAGGCAGAGGTGAAAAACTGTTTTTT. Complete variable domain (other parts from reference TRBV28 and TRBJ1-4): DVKVTQSSRYLVKRTGEKVFLECVQDMDHENMFWYRQDPGLGLRLIYFSYDVKMKEKGDIPEGYSVSREKKERFSLILESASTNQTSMYLCASSSGRGEKLFFGSGTQLSVL.

The CDR3 spells CASVRDRGAYGYTF. The CDR3 coding sequence is TGTGCCAGCGTCCGGGACAGGGGCGCCTATGGCTACACCTTC. The chain recombines TRBV6-1 with TRBJ1-2; 10 bases line up with TRBD1. V was pared by 8 bases and J by 4 bases, with 7 bases of the junction left unmatched. The CDR3 sequence is 14 residues long. The germline CDR1 and CDR2 sequences are MNHNS and SASEGT.

This rearrangement joins TRBV28 to TRBJ2-7; tentatively, D is TRBD2 (6 bases). The germline CDR1 and CDR2 sequences are MDHEN and SYDVKM. V was cut by 6 bases and J by 3 bases, with 18 bases left in between. The CDR3 sequence is 15 residues long. The CDR3 spells CASSSAGSGSYEQYF. The CDR3 region has the DNA TGTGCCAGCAGCTCTGCGGGGAGTGGAAGCTACGAGCAGTACTTC.

This chain joins TRBV7-9 and TRBJ2-1; D gene unclear. The V end lost 4 bases, the J end lost 7 bases, and 8 bases lay between the germline ends. Germline V CDR1 and CDR2: SEHNR, FQNEAQ (reference sequence). There are 12 residues in the CDR3. The CDR3 coding sequence is TGTGCCAGCAGCTCGTATATAAATGAGCAGTTCTTC. It is translated as CASSSYINEQFF.

The chain recombines TRBV7-3 with TRBJ2-1; D gene unclear. The CDR3 sequence is 14 residues long. V was cut by 5 bases and J by 12 bases, with 20 bases left in between. CDR1 SGHTA and CDR2 FQGTGA come from the germline V gene. This CDR3 is CASSPVEQALWQFF. CDR3 coding DNA: TGTGCCAGCAGCCCGGTCGAGCAGGCCCTTTGGCAGTTCTTC.

This chain connects TRBV5-1 to TRBJ2-3; 7 nucleotides align to TRBD1. V was pared by 0 bases and J by 3 bases, with 13 bases of the junction left unmatched. There are 18 residues in the CDR3. CDR1 and CDR2 (germline): SGHRS, YFSETQ. The CDR3 bases are TGCGCCAGCAGCTTGGCCTCCGGGACAGTCCCTGGAACAGATACGCAGTATTTT. Protein sequence: CASSLASGTVPGTDTQYF.

The chain is built from TRBV6-6 and TRBJ1-5; maybe TRBD1 (5 bases). V was pared by 0 bases and J by 4 bases, with 7 bases between. There are 14 residues in the CDR3. CDR1 and CDR2 from the germline V gene are MNHNY and SVGAGI (reference sequence). CDR3 residues: CASSYSKGNQPQHF. The CDR3 coding sequence is TGTGCCAGCAGTTACTCGAAGGGGAATCAGCCCCAGCATTTT.